One and the same sample provided the 2 T cell receptor beta chains below, sequenced in a study of T cells in Graves' hyperthyroidism and ophthalmopathy. Using RNA transcripts as the source, TCR beta CDR3 regions were amplified. The primer set for the first-round RT-PCR of the TCR CDR3 was HTBI. TCRdb itself ran the multiplex PCR reads through MiXCR, one entry per CDR3 protein. This repertoire shows about 720,000 distinct CDR3 sequences, roughly a sixth found once; its top ten account for approximately 15%. Specimen: blood. All receptors derive from a woman in her forties or fifties with Graves' hyperthyroidism that later progressed to Graves' ophthalmopathy.

This clonotype showed up many times. This rearrangement joins TRBV27 to TRBJ2-1, with a weak D call TRBD1 (5 bases). The V gene lost 2 bases and the J gene lost 7 bases, with 12 bases spanning the gap. The germline gives CDR1 MNHEY, CDR2 SMNVEV (reference sequence). The CDR3 is 14 residues long. The chain's CDR3 is CASSLQGWLNEQFF. The CDR3 DNA is TGTGCCAGCAGTTTACAGGGATGGTTGAATGAGCAGTTCTTC.

The chain is built from TRBV5-6 and TRBJ2-3; D may correspond to TRBD1 or TRBD2 (5 bases each). From germline, CDR1 is SGHDT and CDR2 YYEEEE. V was shortened by 4 bases and J by 2 bases, with 17 bases between the two germline ends. The CDR3 runs 16 residues. The CDR3 sequence: CASSPGRDAFTDTQYF. The CDR3 nucleotides are TGTGCCAGCAGCCCCGGCCGGGACGCTTTCACAGATACGCAGTATTTT.